A single sample gave rise to the 16 T cell receptor gamma chains below, sequenced in a study of γδ T cells in repeated Plasmodium falciparum infection. Vgamma9/Vdelta2+ and Vdelta2-negative gammadelta T cells were flow-sorted from PBMC for bulk sequencing. TCRdb fed the multiplex PCR reads into CATT to redo clone calling. The sample holds about 15,000 gamma-chain clones, roughly 1.7% seen once. Sequencing input: gamma-delta T cells from blood. All receptors derive from a pool of human donors (malaria-infected and uninfected, not separated).

The sample holds many counts of this clone. The protein in TCRdb stems from a much larger clone and differs at residue 5 from this DNA's translation, likely a read error; here the protein is translated from the DNA. The chain is built from TRGV9 and TRGJP1. TCRdb lists no J gene, so it was determined here by aligning the DNA to germline. Trimming at V came to 5 bases and at J to 12 bases, leaving 9 bases not matched to a gene. Germline V lookup: CDR1 GITISATS, CDR2 ISYDGTV (reference sequence). The CDR3 totals 12 residues. CDR3 nucleotide sequence: TGTGCCTTGTGGGCCCGGGTGGGGTTCAAGATATTT. It yields the protein CALWARVGFKIF.

Concerning this clone itself: A read error likely explains this, since a far larger clone differs by one base. Other DNA sequences within the sample encode an identical CDR3. The CDR3 nucleotides read TGTGCCTTGTGGGAGGGGAAACTGAATTATTATAAGAAACTCTTT. Amino acid sequence: CALWEGKLNYYKKLF. V gene TRGV9 combines with J gene TRGJ1 or TRGJ2. TCRdb lists no J gene, so it was determined here by aligning the DNA to germline. V dropped 2 bases and J dropped 0; count of bases not matched to a gene: 7. Per the germline V gene, CDR1 is GITISATS and CDR2 is ISYDGTV (reference sequence). CDR3 size: 15 residues.

Regarding this clone: The TCRdb record carries a much larger clone's protein, which differs from this DNA's translation at residue 5; a read error is the likely cause, and the protein listed here is the DNA translation. The chain employs TRGV4 and TRGJ1 or TRGJ2. TCRdb gives no J gene; it was assigned here by matching the DNA to germline. Germline V gene data show CDR1 as EGSTGY and CDR2 as YDSYTSSV. CDR3 size: 16 residues. This CDR3 is CATWGGPRSNYYKKLF. CDR3 coding DNA: TGTGCCACCTGGGGTGGGCCGAGATCGAATTATTATAAGAAACTCTTT.

As regards this clone: This DNA's translation differs at residue 11 from TCRdb's protein, which comes from a much larger clone; a read error is likely, and the protein shown is translated from the DNA. In DNA form, the CDR3 reads TGTGCCTTGTGGGAGGTGTCCCCTCAAGAGGTGGGCAAAAAAATCAAGGTATTT. This sequence encodes CALWEVSPQEVGKKIKVF. V is TRGV9 and J is TRGJP. The J gene comes from matching the DNA to germline here; TCRdb lacks it. In germline, CDR1 is GITISATS, CDR2 ISYDGTV (reference sequence). The CDR3 sequence is 18 residues long.

In this sample, this clone turned up a few times. The protein in TCRdb stems from a much larger clone and differs at residue 9 from this DNA's translation, likely a read error; here the protein is translated from the DNA. The gene calls are TRGV9 and TRGJ1 or TRGJ2. No J gene is reported in TCRdb; it was inferred here by comparing the DNA with germline. This CDR3 region has 13 residues. The germline V gene has CDR1 GITISATS and CDR2 ISYDGTV (reference sequence). J was trimmed by 9 bases and V by 0 bases; bases with no gene match: 8. As DNA, the CDR3 is TGTGCCTTGTGGGAGGTGCACCGGTGTAAGAAACTCTTT. Translated, it gives CALWEVHRCKKLF.

This clone was observed a handful of times. This likely reflects a read error, since a far larger clone is one base away. The same CDR3 is also encoded by other DNA sequences in this sample. The genes are TRGV9 and TRGJP. TCRdb carries no J gene annotation; the J gene was assigned here by matching the DNA with germline. The CDR3 consists of 20 residues. CDR1 is GITISATS, CDR2 ISYDGTV, per germline (reference sequence). CDR3 coding DNA: TGTGCTTTGTGGGAGGTGCGAAGGGCCCTCCGGGGGTTGGGCAAAAAAATCAAGGTATTT. Its protein product is CALWEVRRALRGLGKKIKVF.

This clone has just a few counts. This sequence is one base from a far larger clone and is likely a read error. In the same sample, other DNA sequences code for this CDR3. This rearrangement joins TRGV2 to TRGJ1 or TRGJ2. The J segment lost 1 base and the V segment lost 1 base, leaving 7 bases of the junction unmatched. The germline gives CDR1 EGSNGY, CDR2 YDSYNSKV. The CDR3 runs to 15 residues. The CDR3 nucleotides read TGTGCCACCTGGGACGGTGTTCTTAATTATTATAAGAAACTCTTT. Translation gives CATWDGVLNYYKKLF.

This clone appeared a few times. The protein given by TCRdb reflects a much larger clone and differs at residue 7 from this DNA's translation, likely from a read error; the protein shown is the DNA's translation. The sample has other DNA sequences that encode this CDR3 too. Written as DNA, the CDR3 is TGTGCCACCTGGGATGGTCGCGTTTATAAGAAACTCTTT. It codes for CATWDGRVYKKLF. The J gene is TRGJ1 or TRGJ2, the V gene TRGV4. TCRdb supplies no J gene; here it was assigned by aligning the nucleotide sequence to germline. CDR1 is EGSTGY and CDR2 is YDSYTSSV in the germline V gene. J was trimmed by 6 bases and V by 1 base; bases with no gene match: 6. The CDR3 length is 13 residues.

As concerns this clone: The translation of this DNA and the TCRdb protein of a much larger clone differ at residue 5, probably owing to a read error; the protein shown here is translated from the DNA. The CDR3 nucleotides read TGTGCCACCTGGGCCGGTGTTCTGAATTATTATAAGAAACTCTTT. Translation gives CATWAGVLNYYKKLF. V is TRGV2 and J is TRGJ1 or TRGJ2. The CDR3 length is 15 residues. Trimming removed 5 bases from V and 0 bases from J; junction bases left unmatched: 10. Germline lookup yields CDR1 EGSNGY and CDR2 YDSYNSKV.

This clone was recorded at least ten times. The chain uses TRGV3 and TRGJ1 or TRGJ2. Trimming cost V 0 bases and J 16 bases; bases outside gene matches: 12. The germline V gene encodes CDR1 VTNTFY and CDR2 YDVSTARD (reference sequence). The CDR3 has 12 residues. Here the CDR3 DNA reads TGTGCCACCTGGGACAGGCTTATTCGATGTCTCTTT. The encoded protein is CATWDRLIRCLF.

This clone is classed as large. Different DNA sequences within this sample yield the same CDR3. The V gene corresponds to TRGV4; no J gene was called. Germline assignment: CDR1 EGSTGY and CDR2 YDSYTSSV. There are 10 residues in the CDR3. The CDR3 nucleotides read TGTGCCACCTGGGAACACGGTTTGGTCTTT. This codes for CATWEHGLVF.

In this sample, this clone turned up many times. The protein TCRdb lists belongs to a much larger clone and differs from this DNA's translation at residue 15, which points to a read error; the protein shown is made from the DNA. TRGV9 is the V gene, and the J gene was not called. The CDR3 sequence is 17 residues long. Germline-derived CDR1 and CDR2 are GITISATS and ISYDGTV (reference sequence). Here the CDR3 DNA reads TGTGCCTTGTGGGAGGCGGGACGAGAGTTGGGCAAAAAAATCAGGGTATTT. Protein: CALWEAGRELGKKIRVF.

In regard to this clone: TCRdb pairs this DNA with a much larger clone's protein that differs at residue 9, likely a read error; the protein shown was translated from the DNA. The V gene is TRGV9, the J gene TRGJ1 or TRGJ2. TCRdb lists no J gene, so it was determined here by aligning the DNA to germline. Germline V lookup: CDR1 GITISATS, CDR2 ISYDGTV (reference sequence). This CDR3 comprises 15 residues. After removal of 0 bases from V and 5 bases from J, the junction contained 10 bases not matched to a gene. The CDR3 region has the DNA TGTGCCTTGTGGGAGGTGCGCCCGCGGGATTATAAGAAACTCTTT. Its protein product is CALWEVRPRDYKKLF.

This clone was detected ten times or more. One base separates it from a far larger clone, so it is likely a read error. This specimen includes other DNA sequences encoding the same CDR3. The CDR3 is CALWESQELGKKIKVF. The CDR3 bases are TGTGCCTTGTGGGAGTCCCAAGAGTTGGGCAAAAAGATCAAGGTATTT. The chain has TRGV9 and TRGJP. Looked up from germline, CDR1 is GITISATS and CDR2 is ISYDGTV (reference sequence). The CDR3 is 16 residues long.

In regard to this clone: A read error is likely here: a far larger clone is one base away. The sample has other DNA sequences that encode this CDR3 too. This chain links TRGV3 with TRGJ1 or TRGJ2. TCRdb offers no J gene call, so here the DNA was matched to germline to obtain one. The CDR3 is made up of 15 amino acids. Germline assignment: CDR1 VTNTFY and CDR2 YDVSTARD (reference sequence). The CDR3 reads CATWDPPRNYYKKLF. The DNA for the CDR3 is TGTGCCACCTGGGACCCCCCCAGGAATTATTACAAGAAACTCTTT.

This clone has a count of ten or more. This sequence is one base from a far larger clone and is likely a read error. Within the sample, other DNA sequences also encode this same CDR3. The chain carries TRGV4 and TRGJ1 or TRGJ2. The V gene's germline CDR1 is EGSTGY and CDR2 YDSYTSSV. This CDR3 is 11 amino acids long. The CDR3 nucleotides are TGTGCCACCTGGGATGGGCGTCAGAAGCTCTTT. Translated, it gives CATWDGRQKLF.